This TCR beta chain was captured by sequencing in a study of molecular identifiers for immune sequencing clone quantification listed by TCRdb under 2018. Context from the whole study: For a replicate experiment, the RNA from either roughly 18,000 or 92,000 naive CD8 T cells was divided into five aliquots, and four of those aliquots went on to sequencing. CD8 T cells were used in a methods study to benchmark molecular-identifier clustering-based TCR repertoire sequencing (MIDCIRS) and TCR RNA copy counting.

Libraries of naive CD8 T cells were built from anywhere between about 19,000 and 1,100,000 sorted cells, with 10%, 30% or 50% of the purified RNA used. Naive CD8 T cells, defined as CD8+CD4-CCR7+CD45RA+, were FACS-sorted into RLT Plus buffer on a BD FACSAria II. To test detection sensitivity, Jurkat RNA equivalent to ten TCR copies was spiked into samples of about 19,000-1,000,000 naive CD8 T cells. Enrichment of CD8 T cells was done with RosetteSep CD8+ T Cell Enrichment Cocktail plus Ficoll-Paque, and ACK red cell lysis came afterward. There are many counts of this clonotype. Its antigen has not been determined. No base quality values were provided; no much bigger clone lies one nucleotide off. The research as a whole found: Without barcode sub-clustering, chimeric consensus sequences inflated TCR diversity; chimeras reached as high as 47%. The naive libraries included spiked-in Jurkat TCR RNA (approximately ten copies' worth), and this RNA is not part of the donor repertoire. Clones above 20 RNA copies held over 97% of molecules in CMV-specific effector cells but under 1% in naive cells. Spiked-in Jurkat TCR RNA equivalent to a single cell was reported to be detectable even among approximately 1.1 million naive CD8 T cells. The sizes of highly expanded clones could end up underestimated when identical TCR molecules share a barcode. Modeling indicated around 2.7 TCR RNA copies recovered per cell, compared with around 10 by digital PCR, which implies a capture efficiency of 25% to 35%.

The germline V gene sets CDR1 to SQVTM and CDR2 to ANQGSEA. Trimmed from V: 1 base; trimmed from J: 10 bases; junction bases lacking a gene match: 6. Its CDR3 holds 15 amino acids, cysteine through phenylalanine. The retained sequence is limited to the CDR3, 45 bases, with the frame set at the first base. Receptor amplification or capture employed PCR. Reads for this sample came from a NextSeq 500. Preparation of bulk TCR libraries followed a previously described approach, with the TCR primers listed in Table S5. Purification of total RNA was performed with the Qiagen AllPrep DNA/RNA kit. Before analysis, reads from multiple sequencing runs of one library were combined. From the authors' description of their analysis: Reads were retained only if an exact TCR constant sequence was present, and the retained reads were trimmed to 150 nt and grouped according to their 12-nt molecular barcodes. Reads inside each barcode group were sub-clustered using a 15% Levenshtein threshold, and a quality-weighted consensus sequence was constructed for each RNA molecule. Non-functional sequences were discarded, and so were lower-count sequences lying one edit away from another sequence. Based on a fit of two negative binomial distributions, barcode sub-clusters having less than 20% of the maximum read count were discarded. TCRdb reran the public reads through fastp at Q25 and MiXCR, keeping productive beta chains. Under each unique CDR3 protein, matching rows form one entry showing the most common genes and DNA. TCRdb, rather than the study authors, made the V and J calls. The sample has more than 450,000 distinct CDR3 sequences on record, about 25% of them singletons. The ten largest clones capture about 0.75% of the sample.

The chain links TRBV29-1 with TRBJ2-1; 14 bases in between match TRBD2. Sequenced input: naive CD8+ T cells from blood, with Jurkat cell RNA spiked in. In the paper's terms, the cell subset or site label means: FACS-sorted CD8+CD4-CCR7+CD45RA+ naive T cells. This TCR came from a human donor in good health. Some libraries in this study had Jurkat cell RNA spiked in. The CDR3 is CSVEGLAGGRREQFF. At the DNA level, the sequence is TGCAGCGTTGAAGGACTAGCGGGAGGGCGTCGGGAGCAGTTCTTC.